This entry lists 29 T cell receptor beta chains sequenced from one sample in a study of regulatory T cells in long-lasting Graves disease. The authors built TCR beta libraries using iRepertoire HTBI primers and Arm-PCR of CDR3 regions. TCRdb processed the multiplex PCR reads anew with MiXCR; each CDR3 protein has one entry. The table has fewer than 400,000 distinct CDR3 sequences, about a sixth seen once. Noted time point: newly diagnosed GD, antithyroid drugs for less than 3 months. Generation of the TCR library employed RNA extracted from PBMCs. This material consisted of peripheral blood mononuclear cells (PBMCs), taken at new diagnosis, from a patient treated with antithyroid drugs. The receptors here all came from a female donor with Graves disease.

The chain combines TRBV18 with TRBJ2-1; D uncertain. The CDR3 spans 14 residues. V was shortened by 1 base and J by 9 bases, with 13 bases between the two germline ends. Germline CDR1 KGHSH, CDR2 LQKENI. The CDR3 spells CASSPRDLRVEQFF. CDR3 DNA: TGTGCCAGCTCACCACGGGATCTAAGGGTTGAGCAGTTCTTC.

The table lists this clonotype with a few counts. The gene calls are TRBV7-9 and TRBJ2-2, with unresolved D. V lost 1 base and J 5 bases, leaving 5 bases between the germline ends. Germline CDR1 and CDR2: SEHNR and FQNEAQ (reference sequence). The CDR3 sequence is 13 residues long. The CDR3 DNA reads TGTGCCAGCAGCTTAGATGGGACCGGGGAGCTGTTTTTT. Translated: CASSLDGTGELFF.

This rearrangement joins TRBV27 to TRBJ1-2; the match to TRBD1 covers 7 bases. Germline-derived CDR1 and CDR2 are MNHEY and SMNVEV (reference sequence). The CDR3 spans 13 residues. V shed 3 bases, J shed 6 bases, and the junction held 4 bases outside the gene matches. DNA of the CDR3: TGTGCCAGCAGTTTTGTACAGGGGAATGGCTACACCTTC. It is translated as CASSFVQGNGYTF.

This chain uses TRBV11-3 with TRBJ2-7; D not resolved. Trimming took off 7 bases at V and 3 bases at J, with 10 bases between the two ends. The germline V gene has CDR1 SGHNT and CDR2 YENEEA. This CDR3 region has 12 residues. CDR3 coding DNA: TGTGCCAGCACCCTGTCTGACTACGAGCAGTACTTC. Its protein is CASTLSDYEQYF.

The table lists this clonotype with many counts. J is TRBJ1-1 and V is TRBV9; D possibly corresponds to TRBD1 (5 bases). Germline lookup yields CDR1 SGDLS and CDR2 YYNGEE. With 0 bases removed from V and 5 bases from J, the gap between germline ends came to 11 bases. The CDR3 totals 14 residues. CDR3 DNA sequence: TGTGCCAGCAGCGTAGGCCAACGGGGGACTGAAGCTTTCTTT. This encodes CASSVGQRGTEAFF.

This clonotype was counted many times. V usage is TRBV2 and J usage is TRBJ2-7; the match to TRBD2 covers 9 bases. The germline gives CDR1 SNHLY, CDR2 FYNNEI. The CDR3 is 18 amino acids. The ends lost 5 bases at V and 2 bases at J; junction bases unmatched: 16. The chain's CDR3 is CASSHAQTGTSFPYEQYF. The DNA for the CDR3 is TGTGCCAGCAGTCACGCACAAACCGGGACTAGCTTCCCCTACGAGCAGTACTTC.

This clonotype was seen only a few times. The chain joins TRBV7-9 to TRBJ2-5; the match to TRBD2 covers 9 bases. Germline V lookup: CDR1 SEHNR, CDR2 FQNEAQ (reference sequence). Unmatched junction bases numbered 3, after V lost 3 bases and J lost 1 base. CDR3 size: 15 residues. The CDR3: CASSLLAGVQETQYF. The CDR3 DNA is TGTGCCAGCAGCTTGTTAGCGGGGGTCCAAGAGACCCAGTACTTC.

The chain couples TRBV5-1 to TRBJ2-1; tentatively, D is TRBD1 (5 bases). CDR1 and CDR2 from the germline V gene are SGHRS and YFSETQ. The CDR3 runs to 15 residues. Trimming left V 0 bases short and J 5 bases short, with 12 bases between. The CDR3 is CASSLDGRGHNEQFF. CDR3 sequence (DNA): TGCGCCAGCAGCTTGGATGGTAGGGGCCACAATGAGCAGTTCTTC.

This clonotype has ten or more counts. The V and J genes are TRBV6-5 and TRBJ2-3; D is unresolved. CDR3 length equals 17 residues. Germline lookup yields CDR1 MNHEY and CDR2 SVGAGI. Trimming left V 4 bases short and J 0 bases short, with 17 bases between. CDR3 nucleotide sequence: TGTGCCAGCAGTTTCGTCAGACCCTCCATTAGCACAGATACGCAGTATTTT. Translating gives CASSFVRPSISTDTQYF.

The sample holds many counts of this clonotype. J is TRBJ2-3 and V is TRBV28; 13 bases agree with TRBD2. Germline V lookup: CDR1 MDHEN, CDR2 SYDVKM. This CDR3 is built from 16 residues. Trimming removed 4 bases from V and 4 bases from J; junction bases left unmatched: 5. CDR3 amino acids: CASSSGTSGNPDTQYF. The CDR3 region has the DNA TGTGCCAGCAGTTCGGGGACTAGCGGGAACCCAGATACGCAGTATTTT.

The CDR3 DNA sequence: TGCAGTGCTAGAAGAGGGGCAGATACGCAGTATTTT. Translated: CSARRGADTQYF. The rearrangement links TRBV20-1 to TRBJ2-3, with D possibly being TRBD1 or TRBD2 (5 bases each). Germline V gene lookup returns CDR1 DFQATT and CDR2 SNEGSKA (reference sequence). V was cut by 2 bases and J by 4 bases, with 7 bases left in between. This CDR3 has 12 amino acids.

As to this clonotype: A much larger clonotype is one base distant, so this may be a read error. This chain connects TRBV10-3 to TRBJ1-4; no definite D call. This CDR3 is 17 amino acids long. Germline CDR1 and CDR2: ENHRY and SYGVKD. For the CDR3, the DNA is TGTGCCATCAGTGAGAGGCAGATCGCTTCGACTAATGGAAAACTGTTTTTT. The encoded protein is CAISERQIASTNGKLFF.

In its sample, this clonotype was seen once. Here the CDR3 DNA reads TGTGCCAGCAGTACGAGACCGGGACTAGCGGGAGTCAACGAGCAGTACTTC. Translation: CASSTRPGLAGVNEQYF. The rearrangement uses TRBV12-3 or TRBV12-4 and TRBJ2-7; TRBD2 matches 14 bases. The V segment lost 5 bases and the J segment 5 bases; nucleotides outside the gene matches: 11. This CDR3 is built from 17 residues.

This clonotype has more than one count but fewer than ten. This chain uses TRBV3-1 with TRBJ2-3; D might be TRBD2 (6 bases). The germline CDR1 and CDR2 sequences are LGHDT and YNNKEL (reference sequence). This CDR3 has 18 residues. The V end was cut by 0 bases, the J end by 3 bases, with 19 bases between. DNA of the CDR3: TGTGCCAGCAGCCAAGATGGGGACTGGGGGGAGACGACAGATACGCAGTATTTT. Protein: CASSQDGDWGETTDTQYF.

This clonotype was counted at least ten times. V gene TRBV9 combines with J gene TRBJ2-1, with 7 nucleotides matching TRBD2. Germline assignment: CDR1 SGDLS and CDR2 YYNGEE. The CDR3 runs 16 residues. V shed 2 bases and J 4 bases; nucleotides not matched to a gene: 9. This CDR3 reads CASSVGSGQIYNEQFF. The CDR3 DNA reads TGTGCCAGCAGCGTGGGTAGCGGGCAGATTTACAATGAGCAGTTCTTC. Supplemented by reference TRBV9 and TRBJ2-1, the full variable domain reads DSGVTQTPKHLITATGQRVTLRCSPRSGDLSVYWYQQSLDQGLQFLIQYYNGEERAKGNILERFSAQQFPDLHSELNLSSLELGDSALYFCASSVGSGQIYNEQFFGPGTRLTVL.

This clonotype was recorded at least ten times. The rearrangement joins TRBV5-5 to TRBJ2-7; unclear D gene. The V and J ends lost 3 bases and 0 bases respectively, with 10 bases between them. The CDR3 contains 14 residues. Germline assignment: CDR1 SGHKS and CDR2 YYEKEE (reference sequence). The CDR3 reads CASSSPGHSYEQYF. For the CDR3, the DNA is TGTGCCAGCAGCTCACCGGGCCACTCCTACGAGCAGTACTTC.

The V gene is TRBV7-9, the J gene TRBJ1-1; D remains unclear. Germline-derived CDR1 and CDR2 are SEHNR and FQNEAQ (reference sequence). Trimming shortened V by 3 bases and J by 4 bases, and 6 bases separated the two germline ends. CDR3 length equals 12 residues. CDR3 DNA sequence: TGTGCCAGCAGCTTTACAATCACTGAAGCTTTCTTT. Protein sequence: CASSFTITEAFF. The full variable domain, completed using reference TRBV7-9 and TRBJ1-1, is DTGVSQNPRHKITKRGQNVTFRCDPISEHNRLYWYRQTLGQGPEFLTYFQNEAQLEKSRLLSDRFSAERPKGSFSTLEIQRTEQGDSAMYLCASSFTITEAFFGQGTRLTVV.

The table lists this clonotype with many counts. The J gene is TRBJ2-5, the V gene TRBV6-1, with 7 bases matching TRBD2. V lost 6 bases and J lost 5; bases outside the gene matches: 6. This CDR3 is 13 amino acids long. In germline, CDR1 is MNHNS, CDR2 SASEGT. In nucleotides, the CDR3 is TGTGCCAGCAGAGATCCGGGAGGTGAGACCCAGTACTTC. Amino acids: CASRDPGGETQYF.

Ten or more counts support this clonotype. The junction and the germline gene differ at one end; a read error may be behind it. The chain recombines TRBV28 with TRBJ2-3, with 8 bases lining up with TRBD1. The V gene's germline CDR1 is MDHEN and CDR2 SYDVKM. This CDR3 comprises 15 residues. CDR3 amino acids: CASSPYRGRSDTQYF. CDR3 DNA: TGTGCCAGCAGTCCATACAGGGGGAGGTCAGATACGCAGTACTTT.

This clonotype was observed many times. The V call is TRBV12-3 or TRBV12-4, the J call TRBJ2-3, with D tentatively TRBD1 (10 bases). Trimming cost V 6 bases and J 5 bases, with 42 bases left between them. CDR3 length: 23 amino acids. CDR3 in amino acids: CASRPHGTGAPGEIAGELDTQYF. The CDR3 region has the DNA TGTGCCAGCAGGCCCCACGGGACAGGGGCCCCCGGAGAGATAGCGGGAGAACTAGATACGCAGTATTTT.

This clonotype was observed many times. The rearrangement links TRBV27 to TRBJ1-1; D is unresolved. Looked up from germline, CDR1 is MNHEY and CDR2 is SMNVEV (reference sequence). The CDR3 has 16 amino acids. V lost 2 bases and J lost 5, with 18 bases in between. The CDR3 reads CASSLVRAVASTEAFF. CDR3 nucleotides: TGTGCCAGCAGTTTAGTCCGGGCCGTCGCGAGTACTGAAGCTTTCTTT.

This clonotype has just a few counts. The chain couples TRBV9 to TRBJ2-3; TRBD2 matches at 14 bases. Germline lookup yields CDR1 SGDLS and CDR2 YYNGEE. The CDR3 loop spans 15 amino acids. The trim removed 3 bases at V and 5 bases at J, leaving 2 bases unmatched. The DNA of the CDR3 is TGTGCCAGCAGCGGACTAGCGGGAGGGGAAGATACGCAGTATTTT. This codes for CASSGLAGGEDTQYF.

This clonotype was observed at least ten times. This rearrangement joins TRBV2 to TRBJ2-1, with 8 bases matching TRBD2. The V segment lost 6 bases and the J segment 7 bases; nucleotides outside the gene matches: 11. Germline V gene data show CDR1 as SNHLY and CDR2 as FYNNEI. The CDR3 totals 15 residues. The CDR3 DNA is TGTGCCAGCAGCCGATCCTTAGCGGGAAGGAATGAGCAGTTCTTC. This gives the protein CASSRSLAGRNEQFF.

This clonotype occurred many times. This chain uses TRBV30 with TRBJ1-5, with a weak D call TRBD1 (5 bases). In germline, CDR1 is GTSNPN, CDR2 SVGIG (reference sequence). The CDR3 is 15 residues long. Between the trimmed V and J ends, which lost 6 bases and 0 bases, there was a span of 15 bases. CDR3 bases: TGTGCCTGTCAGCGCAGGGCTGATAGCAATCAGCCCCAGCATTTT. This translates into CACQRRADSNQPQHF.

There are many counts of this clonotype. The J gene is TRBJ1-6, the V gene TRBV11-2; 9 nucleotides align to TRBD1. Germline CDR1 reads SGHAT; CDR2 reads FQNNGV. Trimming took 3 bases from V and 14 from J; bases not matched to a gene: 11. The CDR3 spans 15 residues. The CDR3 loop reads CASSFLRDRVRALHF. CDR3 nucleotides: TGTGCCAGCAGCTTTCTCCGGGACAGGGTCAGGGCCCTCCACTTT.

Ten or more counts support this clonotype. The chain is built from TRBV12-3 or TRBV12-4 and TRBJ1-1; 7 nucleotides agree with TRBD1. After removal of 5 bases from V and 8 bases from J, the junction contained 11 bases not matched to a gene. This CDR3 spans 14 amino acids. The CDR3 loop reads CASSPPRQGSEAFF. The CDR3, as DNA: TGTGCCAGCAGTCCTCCTAGACAGGGATCAGAAGCTTTCTTT.

This clonotype was picked up many times. The genes are TRBV27 and TRBJ2-7; 8 nucleotides align to TRBD2. V lost 4 bases to trimming and J lost 4 bases; unmatched junction nucleotides: 9. CDR1 is MNHEY, CDR2 SMNVEV, per germline (reference sequence). CDR3 size: 15 residues. CDR3 sequence: CASSSPSGGLYEQYF. CDR3 nucleotide sequence: TGTGCCAGCAGTTCCCCCTCGGGAGGGCTTTACGAGCAGTACTTC.

This clonotype was seen many times. This chain uses TRBV2 with TRBJ2-5; D might be TRBD1 (5 bases). V gave up 8 bases and J gave up 2 bases, with 12 bases separating them. From germline, CDR1 is SNHLY and CDR2 FYNNEI. The CDR3 loop spans 13 amino acids. CDR3: CASGAGIQETQYF. DNA of the CDR3: TGTGCCAGCGGGGCAGGCATTCAAGAGACCCAGTACTTC. The whole variable domain, remainder taken from reference TRBV2 and TRBJ2-5, is EPEVTQTPSHQVTQMGQEVILRCVPISNHLYFYWYRQILGQKVEFLVSFYNNEISEKSEIFDDQFSVERPDGSNFTLKIRSTKLEDSAMYFCASGAGIQETQYFGPGTRLLVL.

This clonotype has only a few counts. The chain employs TRBV6-2 or TRBV6-3 and TRBJ2-5, with D unclear. The CDR3 has 20 residues. The germline CDR1 and CDR2 sequences are MNHEY and SVGEGT. Trimming took off 9 bases at V and 2 bases at J, with 34 bases between the two ends. The CDR3 loop reads CARIESTIGRHALEQETQYF. The CDR3 DNA reads TGTGCCAGGATTGAATCGACAATCGGACGTCATGCGTTGGAACAAGAGACCCAGTACTTC.